These T cell receptor beta chains were read from a single sample in a study of memory B cells and T cells in multiple sclerosis. Libraries were prepared by immunoSEQ multiplex PCR; TCRdb keeps only in-frame clonotypes and omits some of them. The data show fewer than 40,000 clones, around 86% seen once. No antigen has been identified for these receptors. The sample comprised PBMCs from blood kept in culture. The receptors derive from a human donor with multiple sclerosis. Both conserved end residues are part of each CDR3. The order of the fields is V gene, J gene, clone size, D gene, CDR3 DNA, CDR3 protein. The D gene is left open where the match is weak. The size of a clone is reported for some rows only, either as once, few or many, or as a class for expanded clones.

V: TRBV2; J: TRBJ1-6; size: .; D: .; DNA: TGTGCCAGCAGGGGGGGGGTTCTTTCACCCCTCCACTTT; CDR3: CASRGGVLSPLHF
V: TRBV2; J: TRBJ2-7; size: .; D: .; DNA: TGTGCCAGTACCGGGGGACAGTCCTACGAGCAGTACTTC; CDR3: CASTGGQSYEQYF
V: TRBV18; J: TRBJ2-7; size: .; D: .; DNA: TGTGCCAGCTCACCGCTCGACCGGACATATGGAACCTACGAGCAGTACTTC; CDR3: CASSPLDRTYGTYEQYF
V: TRBV7-9; J: TRBJ1-6; size: .; D: .; DNA: TGTGCCAGCAGCTTAGATCGGGGGGCTTATAATTCACCCCTCCACTTT; CDR3: CASSLDRGAYNSPLHF
V: TRBV2; J: TRBJ2-3; size: few; D: .; DNA: TGTGCCAGCACCTTAGCGGACACAGATACGCAGTATTTT; CDR3: CASTLADTDTQYF
V: TRBV27; J: TRBJ2-7; size: .; D: TRBD1; DNA: TGTGCCAGCAGTTTATCAGGGGACAGGTTCTCCTACGAGCAGTACTTC; CDR3: CASSLSGDRFSYEQYF
V: TRBV5-1; J: TRBJ2-1; size: .; D: TRBD2; DNA: TGCGCCAGCAGCTTGGCCCCCGCGACTAGCGGGATTTATGAGCAGTTCTTC; CDR3: CASSLAPATSGIYEQFF
V: TRBV11-2; J: TRBJ2-7; size: .; D: TRBD2; DNA: TGTGCCAGCAGCCAGACTAGCGCGAGCTCCTACGAGCAGTACTTC; CDR3: CASSQTSASSYEQYF
V: TRBV13; J: TRBJ2-5; size: .; D: TRBD1; DNA: TGTGCCAGCAGCTCGGGACAGGGGTTTGCCCAGTACTTC; CDR3: CASSSGQGFAQYF
V: TRBV27; J: TRBJ2-5; size: .; D: TRBD2; DNA: TGTGCCAGCAGTTTACTCGGACTAGCGGGAGCTCCCCAAGAGACCCAGTACTTC; CDR3: CASSLLGLAGAPQETQYF
V: TRBV29-1; J: TRBJ1-2; size: .; D: .; DNA: TGCAGCGTTGAGCTTGGCTACACCTTC; CDR3: CSVELGYTF
V: TRBV19; J: TRBJ1-1; size: .; D: TRBD1; DNA: TGTGCCAGTGGCCGGGACAGGGGCGTGGGAGCTTTCTTT; CDR3: CASGRDRGVGAFF
V: TRBV10-1; J: TRBJ2-1; size: .; D: .; DNA: TGCGCCAGCCAGAGAAGACCGGGTTGGACGACTGATGAGCAGTTCTTC; CDR3: CASQRRPGWTTDEQFF
V: TRBV9; J: TRBJ2-3; size: .; D: .; DNA: TGTGCCAGCAGCGTAGGGCAAACTACAGACACAGATACGCAGTATTTT; CDR3: CASSVGQTTDTDTQYF
V: TRBV5-1; J: TRBJ2-2; size: .; D: .; DNA: TGCGCCAGCAGCCCCGCCCCCAGGGAACTAATGAACACCGGGGAGCTGTTTTTT; CDR3: CASSPAPRELMNTGELFF
V: TRBV5-1; J: TRBJ2-7; size: once; D: .; DNA: TGCGCCAGCAGCCTTAGAACAGGTCACGGGGAGCAGTACTTC; CDR3: CASSLRTGHGEQYF
V: TRBV28; J: TRBJ2-3; size: .; D: .; DNA: TGTGCCAGCAGCTCTAGTGATACGCAGTATTTT; CDR3: CASSSSDTQYF
V: TRBV4-1; J: TRBJ2-1; size: .; D: .; DNA: TGCGCCAGCAGCCAAACAAGGGGGGCGTTCGATGAGCAGTTCTTC; CDR3: CASSQTRGAFDEQFF
V: TRBV4-2; J: TRBJ2-7; size: .; D: TRBD2; DNA: TGTGCCAGCAGCTGGGGGTCCGGGACTAGCGGGAGAAACGAGCAGTACTTC; CDR3: CASSWGSGTSGRNEQYF
V: TRBV18; J: TRBJ1-1; size: once; D: .; DNA: TGTGCCAGCTCACCACTGGATACTGAAGCTTTCTTT; CDR3: CASSPLDTEAFF
V: TRBV5-1; J: TRBJ1-3; size: .; D: TRBD1; DNA: TGCGCCAGCAGCTGGGGACAGGGCTCTGGAAACACCATATATTTT; CDR3: CASSWGQGSGNTIYF
V: TRBV12-5; J: TRBJ2-1; size: .; D: .; DNA: TGTGCTAGTGGTTTGACCGCGGGACAGATGCACAATGAGCAGTTCTTC; CDR3: CASGLTAGQMHNEQFF
V: TRBV5-6; J: TRBJ2-3; size: once; D: TRBD2; DNA: TGTGCCAGCAGCTCGGGACTAGCGAATCGAGGTACGCAGTATTTT; CDR3: CASSSGLANRGTQYF
V: TRBV5-1; J: TRBJ2-4; size: .; D: .; DNA: TGCGCCAGCACCCTTACGGGGTCCGAAAACATTCAGTACTTC; CDR3: CASTLTGSENIQYF
V: TRBV2; J: TRBJ2-3; size: .; D: TRBD2; DNA: TGTGCCAGCACCCAGCGGGAGACAGATACGCAGTATTTT; CDR3: CASTQRETDTQYF
V: TRBV30; J: TRBJ2-7; size: .; D: TRBD1; DNA: TGTGCCTGGAGCGCCGACAGGGGATACGAGCAGTACTTC; CDR3: CAWSADRGYEQYF
V: TRBV20-1; J: TRBJ2-1; size: .; D: TRBD2; DNA: TGCAGTGCCACGACTAGCACTGAGCAGTTCTTC; CDR3: CSATTSTEQFF
V: TRBV27; J: TRBJ2-3; size: .; D: .; DNA: TGTGCCAGCAGTTCGAGAAGAGGAGGGGGAACAGATACGCAGTATTTT; CDR3: CASSSRRGGGTDTQYF
V: TRBV7-9; J: TRBJ2-4; size: .; D: TRBD1; DNA: TGTGCCAGCAGCTTCGCGGGACAGGGGAGCGACATTCAGTACTTC; CDR3: CASSFAGQGSDIQYF
V: TRBV27; J: TRBJ2-7; size: .; D: TRBD2; DNA: TGTGCCAGCAGTTCCAGACTAGCGGGAAGTTACTACGAGCAGTACTTC; CDR3: CASSSRLAGSYYEQYF
V: TRBV6-5; J: TRBJ1-3; size: .; D: .; DNA: TGTGCCAGCAGTTACTCGAGGCCGAGCTCTGGAAACACCATATATTTT; CDR3: CASSYSRPSSGNTIYF
V: TRBV19; J: TRBJ2-1; size: .; D: .; DNA: TGTGCCAGTAGTATTTTGGGAAATGAGCAGTTCTTC; CDR3: CASSILGNEQFF
V: TRBV18; J: TRBJ2-3; size: .; D: .; DNA: TGTGCCAGCTCACCACCTAGCACAGATACGCAGTATTTT; CDR3: CASSPPSTDTQYF
V: TRBV6-6; J: TRBJ2-5; size: .; D: TRBD1; DNA: TGTGCCAGCAGTTGGACAGGGGGCGTCGGGGAGACCCAGTACTTC; CDR3: CASSWTGGVGETQYF
V: TRBV5-1; J: TRBJ2-2; size: .; D: TRBD2; DNA: TGCGCCAGCAGCTTTGGACTAGCGGGCCTCACCGGGGAGCTGTTTTTT; CDR3: CASSFGLAGLTGELFF
V: TRBV6-6; J: TRBJ2-5; size: .; D: .; DNA: TGTGCCAGCAGTTACCTAGGTCTGAATCAAGAGACCCAGTACTTC; CDR3: CASSYLGLNQETQYF
V: TRBV20-1; J: TRBJ2-3; size: .; D: .; DNA: TGCAGTGGAGGGATGACGGATACGCAGTATTTT; CDR3: CSGGMTDTQYF
V: TRBV19; J: TRBJ1-2; size: .; D: .; DNA: TGTGCCAGTAGGCCGGGTGGAGGTCTCTATGGCTACACCTTC; CDR3: CASRPGGGLYGYTF
V: TRBV6-1; J: TRBJ1-5; size: .; D: .; DNA: TGTGCCAGCAGTGAAGCGGGGGGAGGCGGCAATCAGCCCCAGCATTTT; CDR3: CASSEAGGGGNQPQHF
V: TRBV5-1; J: TRBJ1-1; size: .; D: .; DNA: TGCGCCAGCAGCCCGGCTGGACAGATGAACACTGAAGCTTTCTTT; CDR3: CASSPAGQMNTEAFF
V: TRBV7-6; J: TRBJ1-2; size: .; D: TRBD1; DNA: TGTGCCAGCAGCTTAGAGCCGGGACAGCTCTATGGCTACACCTTC; CDR3: CASSLEPGQLYGYTF
V: TRBV6-6; J: TRBJ2-7; size: .; D: .; DNA: TGTGCCAGCAGTTACTCCGATCGGCAGTACTTC; CDR3: CASSYSDRQYF
V: TRBV6-1; J: TRBJ2-3; size: .; D: .; DNA: TGTGCCAGCAGTGAAATCCCACCGCCAGATACGCAGTATTTT; CDR3: CASSEIPPPDTQYF
V: TRBV5-1; J: TRBJ1-3; size: once; D: .; DNA: TGCGCCAGCAGCTTGGACAGGGCTGGAAACACCATATATTTT; CDR3: CASSLDRAGNTIYF
V: TRBV5-5; J: TRBJ2-7; size: .; D: .; DNA: TGTGCCAGCAGCTTCAGGGTTTTTCCTTACGAGCAGTACTTC; CDR3: CASSFRVFPYEQYF
V: TRBV2; J: TRBJ2-5; size: once; D: TRBD2; DNA: TGTGCCAGCAGTCGCCGGGGTAGCGGGGGTTTGGGGGAAGAGACCCAGTACTTC; CDR3: CASSRRGSGGLGEETQYF
V: TRBV28; J: TRBJ2-2; size: once; D: .; DNA: TGTGCCAGCAGCCCTAATAGATGGGAGCTGTTTTTT; CDR3: CASSPNRWELFF